The 8 T cell receptor beta chains listed next were all sequenced from one sample in a study of blood T cell repertoires in COVID-19. The table came from immunoSEQ multiplex PCR; TCRdb's copy has only in-frame clones and leaves some out. The data contain some 150,000 clones, about 84% of them seen just once; the ten biggest clones take up roughly 6.5%. Sample: peripheral blood. These receptors all come from a human donor in a cohort sampled during active COVID-19.

This chain connects TRBV30 to TRBJ2-2; D not certain. CDR3 length: 14 residues. Trimming left V 3 bases short and J 3 bases short, with 11 bases between. Germline V gives CDR1 GTSNPN, CDR2 SVGIG (reference sequence). For the CDR3, the DNA is TGTGCCTGGAGGGTTCTCCCGGACACCGGGGAGCTGTTTTTT. This sequence encodes CAWRVLPDTGELFF.

This chain uses TRBV19 with TRBJ2-2; D is ambiguous. The V and J ends lost 9 bases and 1 base respectively, with 6 bases between them. The CDR3 runs to 12 residues. Germline CDR1 is LNHDA and CDR2 is SQIVND (reference sequence). In nucleotides, the CDR3 is TGTGCCAGCCCGGGGAACACCGGGGAGCTGTTTTTT. Protein sequence: CASPGNTGELFF.

This chain joins TRBV6-5 and TRBJ2-7; tentative D call: TRBD1 (7 bases). The CDR3 has 15 amino acids. V shed 6 bases and J shed 3 bases, with 18 bases lying between them. CDR1 and CDR2 (germline): MNHEY, SVGAGI. This CDR3 reads CASSARWQGGYEQYF. The CDR3 nucleotides are TGTGCCAGCAGCGCCCGATGGCAGGGGGGCTACGAGCAGTACTTC.

This clone was seen a few times. V gene TRBV7-8 combines with J gene TRBJ1-5; TRBD1 is a possible D gene (5 bases). The CDR3 consists of 17 residues. Germline CDR1 reads SGHVS; CDR2 reads FQNEAQ. Trimming took 0 bases from V and 0 from J, leaving 12 bases between them. The CDR3 reads CASSLAIAGNSNQPQHF. The CDR3 bases are TGTGCCAGCAGCTTAGCGATAGCAGGGAATAGCAATCAGCCCCAGCATTTT.

In its sample, this clone was seen a few times. The chain recombines TRBV2 with TRBJ1-2; 10 nucleotides match TRBD1. The CDR3 has 15 amino acids. The ends lost 6 bases at V and 6 bases at J; junction bases unmatched: 10. Germline lookup yields CDR1 SNHLY and CDR2 FYNNEI. CDR3 sequence: CASRRDRGSVDGYTF. DNA of the CDR3: TGTGCCAGCAGGCGGGACAGGGGTAGTGTTGATGGCTACACCTTC.

V and J are TRBV5-8 and TRBJ1-2, with 7 bases matching TRBD1. V was clipped by 3 bases and J by 4 bases; unmatched bases: 6. Germline-derived CDR1 and CDR2 are SGHTS and YDEGEE. CDR3 size: 14 residues. DNA for the CDR3: TGTGCCAGCAGCTCCGCCGGGACAGCCTATGGCTACACCTTC. Translation: CASSSAGTAYGYTF.

CDR3 protein: CASSAEPGGDGGYTF. CDR3 DNA sequence: TGTGCCAGCAGCGCAGAACCGGGGGGGGACGGTGGCTACACCTTC. V and J are TRBV9 and TRBJ1-2; maybe TRBD1 (5 bases). V lost 3 bases, J lost 7 bases, and 19 bases lay in between. Germline loops: CDR1 SGDLS, CDR2 YYNGEE. The CDR3 has 15 amino acids.

This clone was counted many times. V and J are TRBV9 and TRBJ1-2; 11 nucleotides line up with TRBD1. The CDR3 is 16 amino acids. Looked up from germline, CDR1 is SGDLS and CDR2 is YYNGEE. Trimming took 4 bases from V and 7 from J; bases not matched to a gene: 12. Here the CDR3 DNA reads TGTGCCAGCAGCCCTTGGGGACAGGGGGTTTCTGGTGGCTACACCTTC. Amino acids: CASSPWGQGVSGGYTF.